This T cell receptor beta chain was captured by sequencing in a study of T cell responses to AZD1222 COVID-19 vaccine. To note about this clone: Its antigen is still unknown.

Study-level findings and limits: Clonal diversity was possibly underestimated, and the donors were mostly white British, with more females. Two AZD1222 administrations were followed by greater Spike-specific TCR breadth and depth. As reported, nearly half of all spike-specific TCRs target variant regions that are unmutated.

The method was immunoSEQ multiplex PCR; TCRdb's version includes in-frame clones alone and lacks a portion of them. The sample has 95,000 to 150,000 clones, about 92% seen once. With 2 bases removed from V and 0 bases from J, the gap between germline ends came to 14 bases. The CDR3 totals 18 residues. Germline CDR1 and CDR2: MNHEY and SVGEGT. The receptor was isolated from an adult in good health. The V and J genes are TRBV6-2 or TRBV6-3 and TRBJ2-6; TRBD2 might be the D (5 bases). Sequenced material: peripheral blood, taken on day 0 of AZD1222 vaccination. CDR3 region: CASSYDFSGSSGANVLTF. CDR3 nucleotides: TGTGCCAGCAGTTACGATTTTTCTGGGAGCTCTGGGGCCAACGTCCTGACTTTC.